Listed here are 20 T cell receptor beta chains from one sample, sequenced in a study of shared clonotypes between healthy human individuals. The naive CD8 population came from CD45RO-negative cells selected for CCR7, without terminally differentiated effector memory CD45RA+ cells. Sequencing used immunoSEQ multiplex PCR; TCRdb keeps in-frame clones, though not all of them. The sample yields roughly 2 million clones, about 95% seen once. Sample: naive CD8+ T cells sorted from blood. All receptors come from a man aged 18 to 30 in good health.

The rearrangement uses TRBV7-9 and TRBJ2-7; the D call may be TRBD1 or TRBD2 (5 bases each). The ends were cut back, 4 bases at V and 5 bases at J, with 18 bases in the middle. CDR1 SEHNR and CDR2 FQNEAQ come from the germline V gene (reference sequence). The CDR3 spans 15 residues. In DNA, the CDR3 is TGTGCCAGCAGCTCCCGGGGACCCCGGTGGGACGAGCAGTACTTC. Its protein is CASSSRGPRWDEQYF.

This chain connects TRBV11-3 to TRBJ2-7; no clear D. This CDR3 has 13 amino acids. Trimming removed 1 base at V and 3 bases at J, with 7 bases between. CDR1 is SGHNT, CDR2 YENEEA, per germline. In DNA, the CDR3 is TGTGCCAGCAGCTTAGGGTACGGCTACGAGCAGTACTTC. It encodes CASSLGYGYEQYF. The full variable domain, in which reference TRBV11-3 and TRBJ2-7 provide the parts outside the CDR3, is EAGVVQSPRYKIIEKKQPVAFWCNPISGHNTLYWYLQNLGQGPELLIRYENEEAVDDSQLPKDRFSAERLKGVDSTLKIQPAELGDSAVYLCASSLGYGYEQYFGPGTRLTVT.

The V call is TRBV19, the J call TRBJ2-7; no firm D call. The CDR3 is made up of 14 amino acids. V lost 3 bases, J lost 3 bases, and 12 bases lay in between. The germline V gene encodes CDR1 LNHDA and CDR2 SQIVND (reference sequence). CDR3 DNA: TGTGCCAGTAGTATTTTTGGGCAGATCTACGAGCAGTACTTC. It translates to CASSIFGQIYEQYF.

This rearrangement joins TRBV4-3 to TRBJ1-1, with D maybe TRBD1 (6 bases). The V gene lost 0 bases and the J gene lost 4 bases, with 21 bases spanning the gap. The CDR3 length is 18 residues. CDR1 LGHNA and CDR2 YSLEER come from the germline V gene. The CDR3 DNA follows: TGCGCCAGCAGCCAAGAGGGGGCCGCGGGGGCGCGGGCCACTGAAGCTTTCTTT. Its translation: CASSQEGAAGARATEAFF.

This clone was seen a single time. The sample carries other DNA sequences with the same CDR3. CDR3 residues: CASSLQGAYNEQFF. The CDR3 region has the DNA TGTGCCAGCAGCTTACAGGGCGCCTACAATGAGCAGTTCTTC. The rearrangement joins TRBV7-9 to TRBJ2-1, with D possibly matching TRBD1 (5 bases). Germline V lookup: CDR1 SEHNR, CDR2 FQNEAQ (reference sequence). This CDR3 is 14 amino acids long. Between the trimmed V and J ends, which lost 2 bases and 2 bases, there was a span of 7 bases.

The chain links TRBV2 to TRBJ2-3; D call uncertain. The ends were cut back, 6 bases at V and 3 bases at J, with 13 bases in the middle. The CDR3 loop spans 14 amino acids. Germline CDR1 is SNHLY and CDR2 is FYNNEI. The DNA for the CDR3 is TGTGCCAGCAGGGGCATCCCCTCTACAGATACGCAGTATTTT. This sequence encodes CASRGIPSTDTQYF.

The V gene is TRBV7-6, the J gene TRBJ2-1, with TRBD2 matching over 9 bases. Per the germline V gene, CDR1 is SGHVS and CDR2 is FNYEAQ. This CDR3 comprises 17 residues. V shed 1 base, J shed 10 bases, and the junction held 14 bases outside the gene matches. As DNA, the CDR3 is TGTGCCAGCAGCTTAGTTTTAGCGGGAGCCTCTCCAGTGGAGCAGTTCTTC. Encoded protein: CASSLVLAGASPVEQFF.

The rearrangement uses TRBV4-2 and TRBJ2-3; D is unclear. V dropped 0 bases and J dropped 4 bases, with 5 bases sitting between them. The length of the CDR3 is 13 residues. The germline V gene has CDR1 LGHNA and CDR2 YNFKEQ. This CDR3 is CASSQERPDTQYF. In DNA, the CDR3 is TGTGCCAGCAGCCAAGAAAGGCCAGATACGCAGTATTTT.

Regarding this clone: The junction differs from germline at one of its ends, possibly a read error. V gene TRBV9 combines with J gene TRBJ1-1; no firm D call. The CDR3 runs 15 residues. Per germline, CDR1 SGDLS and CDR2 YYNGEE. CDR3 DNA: TGTGCCAGCAGCGCGACCTCCGGGAAGAACGCTGAAGCTTTCTTT. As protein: CASSATSGKNAEAFF.

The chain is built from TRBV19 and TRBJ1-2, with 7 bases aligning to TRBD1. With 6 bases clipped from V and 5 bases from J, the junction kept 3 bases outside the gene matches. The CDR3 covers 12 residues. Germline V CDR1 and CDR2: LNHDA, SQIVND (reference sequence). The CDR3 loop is CASRRDSYGYTF. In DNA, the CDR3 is TGTGCCAGTAGACGGGACAGTTATGGCTACACCTTC.

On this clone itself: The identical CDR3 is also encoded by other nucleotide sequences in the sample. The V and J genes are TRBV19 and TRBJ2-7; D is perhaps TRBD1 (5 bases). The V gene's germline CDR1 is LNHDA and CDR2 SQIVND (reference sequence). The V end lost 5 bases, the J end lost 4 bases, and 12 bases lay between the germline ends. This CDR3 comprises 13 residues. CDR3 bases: TGTGCCAGTAGTCCCGGACAAAATTACGAGCAGTACTTC. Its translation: CASSPGQNYEQYF.

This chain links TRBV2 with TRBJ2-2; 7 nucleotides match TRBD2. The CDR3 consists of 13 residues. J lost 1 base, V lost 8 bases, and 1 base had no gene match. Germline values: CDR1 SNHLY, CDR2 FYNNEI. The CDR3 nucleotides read TGTGCCAGCGGGACTATGAACACCGGGGAGCTGTTTTTT. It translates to CASGTMNTGELFF.

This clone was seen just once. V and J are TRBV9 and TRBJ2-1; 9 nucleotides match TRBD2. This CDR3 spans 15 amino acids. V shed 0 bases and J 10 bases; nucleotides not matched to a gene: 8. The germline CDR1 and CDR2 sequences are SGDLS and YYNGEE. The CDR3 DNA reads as TGTGCCAGCAGCGTAGGTAGCGGGAGTAGGTGGGAGCAGTTCTTC. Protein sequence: CASSVGSGSRWEQFF.

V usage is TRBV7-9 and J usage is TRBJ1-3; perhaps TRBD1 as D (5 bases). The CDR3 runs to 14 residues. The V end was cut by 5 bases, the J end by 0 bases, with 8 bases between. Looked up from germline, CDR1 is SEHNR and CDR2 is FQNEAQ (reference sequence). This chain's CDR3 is CASSPGLSGNTIYF. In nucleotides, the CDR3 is TGTGCCAGCAGCCCGGGACTCTCTGGAAACACCATATATTTT.

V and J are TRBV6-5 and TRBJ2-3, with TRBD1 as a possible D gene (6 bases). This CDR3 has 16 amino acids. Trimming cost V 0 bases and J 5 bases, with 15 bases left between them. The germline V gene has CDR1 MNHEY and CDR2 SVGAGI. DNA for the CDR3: TGTGCCAGCAGTTACTCAAGACAGGCCCTCGAAGATACGCAGTATTTT. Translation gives CASSYSRQALEDTQYF.

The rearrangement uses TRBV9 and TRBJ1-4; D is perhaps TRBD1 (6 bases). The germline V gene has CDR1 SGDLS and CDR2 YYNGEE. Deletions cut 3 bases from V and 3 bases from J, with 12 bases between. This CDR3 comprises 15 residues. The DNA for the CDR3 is TGTGCCAGCAGCGAGCAGGGGAAGGCTAATGAAAAACTGTTTTTT. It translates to CASSEQGKANEKLFF.

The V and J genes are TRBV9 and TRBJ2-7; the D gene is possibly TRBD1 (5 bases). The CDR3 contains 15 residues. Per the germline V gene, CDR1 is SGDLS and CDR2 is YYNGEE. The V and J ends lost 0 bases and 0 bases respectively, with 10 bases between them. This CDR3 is CASSVEWGLSYEQYF. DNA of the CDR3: TGTGCCAGCAGCGTAGAGTGGGGCCTCTCCTACGAGCAGTACTTC. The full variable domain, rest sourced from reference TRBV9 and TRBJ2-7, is DSGVTQTPKHLITATGQRVTLRCSPRSGDLSVYWYQQSLDQGLQFLIQYYNGEERAKGNILERFSAQQFPDLHSELNLSSLELGDSALYFCASSVEWGLSYEQYFGPGTRLTVT.

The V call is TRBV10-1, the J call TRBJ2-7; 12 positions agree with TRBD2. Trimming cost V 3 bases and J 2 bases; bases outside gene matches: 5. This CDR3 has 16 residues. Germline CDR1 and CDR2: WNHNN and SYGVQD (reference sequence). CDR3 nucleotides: TGCGCCAGCAGTGACCGTACTAGCGGGAGGACCTACGAGCAGTACTTC. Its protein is CASSDRTSGRTYEQYF.

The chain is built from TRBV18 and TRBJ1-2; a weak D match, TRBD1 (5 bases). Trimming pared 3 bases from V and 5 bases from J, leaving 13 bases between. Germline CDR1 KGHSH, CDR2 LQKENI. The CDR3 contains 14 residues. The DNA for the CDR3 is TGTGCCAGCTCACCCGGGACCGCTAGTTATGGCTACACCTTC. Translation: CASSPGTASYGYTF.

CDR3 sequence: CASSLFSGSGYEQYF. The CDR3 DNA sequence: TGTGCCAGCAGCTTGTTTAGCGGGAGCGGGTACGAGCAGTACTTC. The chain has TRBV5-4 and TRBJ2-7; 9 nucleotides match TRBD2. The CDR3 consists of 15 residues. V gave up 1 base and J gave up 4 bases; unmatched junction bases: 6. Germline V lookup: CDR1 SGHNT, CDR2 YYREEE (reference sequence).